This T cell receptor beta chain is from a study of cytomegalovirus exposure and HLA in healthy donors. Study conclusions and caveats: Among CMV-associated TCR beta chains, most appeared HLA-restricted in a later analysis.

Germline CDR1 SGHTA, CDR2 FQGNSA. The V end lost 8 bases, the J end lost 6 bases, and 14 bases lay between the germline ends. The CDR3 has 12 amino acids. Worth noting for this clone: Its target is not known.

It was with 60 Vbeta and 13 Jbeta primers that the PCR ran. Produced via immunoSEQ multiplex PCR; TCRdb's table is partial and in-frame only. The sample yields roughly 160,000 clones, approximately 76% seen once. The rearrangement uses TRBV7-2 and TRBJ2-7; TRBD2 is a possible D gene (7 bases). This TCR derives from a woman under 30 in good health and CMV-seropositive. The specimen sequenced was PBMCs. As DNA, the CDR3 is TGTGCCAGCGGGGGGGCTATTGGCGAGCAGTACTTC. Translating it yields CASGGAIGEQYF.